This TCR beta chain was captured in a study of blood T cells in healthy people across ages. Study conclusions and caveats: Among T cells, TCR beta diversity per million cells dropped roughly linearly as age rose.

This clonotype has at least ten counts. Its antigen is as yet unknown. V lost 1 base and J 6 bases, leaving 6 bases between the germline ends. The CDR3 contains 13 residues. A second PCR, run for about 7 to 11 cycles, used a sample-barcoded 5' primer plus a J-beta primer mix. Each sample yielded at least 2.5 million CDR3-containing paired-end reads. TCRdb redid the calling of the 5' RACE reads with MiXCR, one entry per CDR3 protein. The sample has approximately 350,000 distinct CDR3 sequences, approximately 52% seen once. The clonotype comes from a man between 60 and 70 years old in good health. J is TRBJ2-2 and V is TRBV12-3 or TRBV12-4, with D hard to call. Sequencing was done on a sample of blood. CDR3 in amino acids: CASSLGVPGELFF. CDR3 DNA: TGTGCCAGCAGTTTAGGGGTCCCCGGGGAGCTGTTTTTT.